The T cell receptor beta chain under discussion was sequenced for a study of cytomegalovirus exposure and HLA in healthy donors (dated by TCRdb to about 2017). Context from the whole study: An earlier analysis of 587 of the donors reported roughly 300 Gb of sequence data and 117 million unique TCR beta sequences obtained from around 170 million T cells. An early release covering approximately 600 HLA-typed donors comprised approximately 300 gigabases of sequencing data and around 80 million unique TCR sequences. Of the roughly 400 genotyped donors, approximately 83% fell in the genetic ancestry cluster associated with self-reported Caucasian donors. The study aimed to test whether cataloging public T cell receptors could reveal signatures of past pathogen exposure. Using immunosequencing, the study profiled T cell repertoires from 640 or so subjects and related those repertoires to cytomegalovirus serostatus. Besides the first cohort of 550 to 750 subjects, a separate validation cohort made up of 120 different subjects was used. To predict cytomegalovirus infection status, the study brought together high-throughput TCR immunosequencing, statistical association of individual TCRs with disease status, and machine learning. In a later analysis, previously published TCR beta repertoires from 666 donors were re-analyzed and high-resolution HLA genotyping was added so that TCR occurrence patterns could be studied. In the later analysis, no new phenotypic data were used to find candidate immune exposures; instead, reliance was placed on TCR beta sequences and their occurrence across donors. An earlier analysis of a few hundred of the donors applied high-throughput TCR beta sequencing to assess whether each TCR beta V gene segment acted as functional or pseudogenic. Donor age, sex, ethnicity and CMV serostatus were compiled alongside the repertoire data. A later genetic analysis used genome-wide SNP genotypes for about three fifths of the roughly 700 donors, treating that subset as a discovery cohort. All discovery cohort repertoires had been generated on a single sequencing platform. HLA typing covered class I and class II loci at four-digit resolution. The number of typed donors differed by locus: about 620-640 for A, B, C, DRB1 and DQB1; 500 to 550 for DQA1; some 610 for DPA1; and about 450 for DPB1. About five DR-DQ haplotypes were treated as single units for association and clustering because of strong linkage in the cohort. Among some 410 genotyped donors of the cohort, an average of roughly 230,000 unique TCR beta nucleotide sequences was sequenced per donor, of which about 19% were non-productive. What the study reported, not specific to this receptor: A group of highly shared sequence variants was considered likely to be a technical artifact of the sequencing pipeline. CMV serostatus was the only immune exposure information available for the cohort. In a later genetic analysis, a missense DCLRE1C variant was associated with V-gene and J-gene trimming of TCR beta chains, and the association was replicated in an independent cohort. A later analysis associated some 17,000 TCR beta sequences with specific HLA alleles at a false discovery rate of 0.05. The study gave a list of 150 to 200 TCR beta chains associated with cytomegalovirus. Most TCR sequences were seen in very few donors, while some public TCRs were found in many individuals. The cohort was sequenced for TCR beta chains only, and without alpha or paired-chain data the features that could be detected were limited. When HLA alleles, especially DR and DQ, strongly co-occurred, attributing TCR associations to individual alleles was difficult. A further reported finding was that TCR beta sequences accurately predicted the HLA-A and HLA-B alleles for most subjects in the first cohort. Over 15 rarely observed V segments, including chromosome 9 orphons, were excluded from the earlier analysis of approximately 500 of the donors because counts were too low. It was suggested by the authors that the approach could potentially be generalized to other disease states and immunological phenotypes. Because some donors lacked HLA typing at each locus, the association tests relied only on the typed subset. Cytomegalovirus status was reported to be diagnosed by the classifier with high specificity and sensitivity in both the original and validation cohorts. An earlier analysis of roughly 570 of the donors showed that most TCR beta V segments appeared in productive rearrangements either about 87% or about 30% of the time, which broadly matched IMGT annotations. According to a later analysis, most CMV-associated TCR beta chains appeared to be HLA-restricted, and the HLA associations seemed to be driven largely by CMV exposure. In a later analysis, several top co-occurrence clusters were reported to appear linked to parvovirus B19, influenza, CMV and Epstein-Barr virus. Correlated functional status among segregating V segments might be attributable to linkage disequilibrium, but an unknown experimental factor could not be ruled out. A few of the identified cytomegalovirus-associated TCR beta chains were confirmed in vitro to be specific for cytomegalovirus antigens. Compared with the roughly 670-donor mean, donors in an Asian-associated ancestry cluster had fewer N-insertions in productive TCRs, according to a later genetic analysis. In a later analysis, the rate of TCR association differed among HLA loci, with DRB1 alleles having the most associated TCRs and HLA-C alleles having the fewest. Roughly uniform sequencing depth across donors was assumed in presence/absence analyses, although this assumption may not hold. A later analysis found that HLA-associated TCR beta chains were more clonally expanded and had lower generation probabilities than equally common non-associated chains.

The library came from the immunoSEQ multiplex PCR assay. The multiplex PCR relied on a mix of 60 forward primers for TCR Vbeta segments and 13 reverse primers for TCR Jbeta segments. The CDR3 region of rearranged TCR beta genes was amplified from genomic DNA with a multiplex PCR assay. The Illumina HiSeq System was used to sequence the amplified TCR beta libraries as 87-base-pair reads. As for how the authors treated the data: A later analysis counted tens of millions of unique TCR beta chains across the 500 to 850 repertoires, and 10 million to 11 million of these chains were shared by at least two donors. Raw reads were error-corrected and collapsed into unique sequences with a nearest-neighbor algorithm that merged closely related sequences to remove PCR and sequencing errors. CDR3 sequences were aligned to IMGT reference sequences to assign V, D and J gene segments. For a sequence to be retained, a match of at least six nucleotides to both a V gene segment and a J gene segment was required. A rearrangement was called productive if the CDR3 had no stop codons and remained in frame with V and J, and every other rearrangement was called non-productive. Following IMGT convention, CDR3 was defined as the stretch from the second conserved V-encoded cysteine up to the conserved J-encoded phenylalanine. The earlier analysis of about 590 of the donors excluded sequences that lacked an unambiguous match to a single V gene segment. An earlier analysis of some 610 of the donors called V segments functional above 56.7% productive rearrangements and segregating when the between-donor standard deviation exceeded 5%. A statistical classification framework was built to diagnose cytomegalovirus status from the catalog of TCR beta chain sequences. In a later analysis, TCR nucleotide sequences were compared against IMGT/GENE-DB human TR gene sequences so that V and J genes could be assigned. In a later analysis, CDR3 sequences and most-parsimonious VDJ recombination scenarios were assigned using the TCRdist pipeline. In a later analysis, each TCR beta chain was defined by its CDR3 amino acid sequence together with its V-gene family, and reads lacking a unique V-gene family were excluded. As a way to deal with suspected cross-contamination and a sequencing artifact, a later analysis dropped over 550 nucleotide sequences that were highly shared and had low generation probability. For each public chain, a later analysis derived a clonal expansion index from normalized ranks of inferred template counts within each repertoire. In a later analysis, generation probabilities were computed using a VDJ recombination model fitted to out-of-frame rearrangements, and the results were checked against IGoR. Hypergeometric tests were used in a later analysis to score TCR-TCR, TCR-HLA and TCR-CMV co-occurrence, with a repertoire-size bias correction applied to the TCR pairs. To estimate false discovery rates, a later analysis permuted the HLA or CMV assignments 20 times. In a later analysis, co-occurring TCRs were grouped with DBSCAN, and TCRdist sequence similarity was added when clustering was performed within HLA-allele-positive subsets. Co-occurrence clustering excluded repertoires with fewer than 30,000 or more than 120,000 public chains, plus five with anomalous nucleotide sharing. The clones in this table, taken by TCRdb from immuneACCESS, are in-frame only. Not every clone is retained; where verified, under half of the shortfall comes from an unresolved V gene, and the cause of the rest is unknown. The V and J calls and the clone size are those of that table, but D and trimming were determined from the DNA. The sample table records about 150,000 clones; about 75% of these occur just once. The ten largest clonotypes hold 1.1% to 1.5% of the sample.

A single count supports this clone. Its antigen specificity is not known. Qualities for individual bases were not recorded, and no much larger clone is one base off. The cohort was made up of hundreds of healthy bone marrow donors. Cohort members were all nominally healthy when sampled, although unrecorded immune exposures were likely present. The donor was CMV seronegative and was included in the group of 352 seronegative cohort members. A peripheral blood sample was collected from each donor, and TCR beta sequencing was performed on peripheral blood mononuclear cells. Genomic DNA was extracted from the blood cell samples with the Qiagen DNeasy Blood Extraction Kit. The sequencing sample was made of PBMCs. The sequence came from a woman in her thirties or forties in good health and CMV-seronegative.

CDR3 loop: CASSTLGGRGGANVLTF. At the DNA level, the sequence is TGTGCCAGCAGCACCCTCGGAGGCCGGGGGGGGGCCAACGTCCTGACTTTC. The chain is made from TRBV11-2 and TRBJ2-6; possibly the D gene is TRBD2, per 6 matching bases. In the germline V gene, CDR1 corresponds to SGHAT and CDR2 to FQNNGV. From the cysteine through the phenylalanine, the CDR3 covers 17 amino acids. CDR3 DNA only is kept here, 51 bases in frame from base 1. V is pared back by 5 bases and J by 4 bases, with 18 bases lying between the germline termini.